This TCR beta chain was retrieved from a study of T cells in Graves' hyperthyroidism and ophthalmopathy. CDR1 and CDR2 from the germline V gene are SGHTA and FQGNSA. V was trimmed by 3 bases and J by 6 bases, leaving 9 bases between them. The CDR3 consists of 12 residues. RNA transcripts served as the template for amplifying TCR beta CDR3 regions. Using the HTBI primer set, a first-round RT-PCR was run on the TCR CDR3. MiXCR was run by TCRdb on the multiplex PCR reads, yielding one entry per CDR3 protein. This table holds around 490,000 distinct CDR3 sequences, approximately 20% found once. Ten or more counts support this clonotype.

The chain is built from TRBV7-2 and TRBJ2-7; D is possibly TRBD1 (5 bases). The sequence was obtained from a man aged 40-50 years with Graves' ophthalmopathy. Material for sequencing was blood. The CDR3 sequence: CASSLDKGEQYF. CDR3 nucleotides: TGTGCCAGCAGCTTGGACAAGGGCGAGCAGTACTTC.